A single sample gave rise to the 23 T cell receptor beta chains below, sequenced in a study of blood T cell repertoires in COVID-19. Some clones are missing from TCRdb's copy, which holds only in-frame ones; the method was immunoSEQ multiplex PCR. Of more than 90,000 clones in the sample, roughly 80% were seen once. The material sequenced was peripheral blood. These receptors were obtained from a man at least 80 years old with acute or convalescent COVID-19.

The chain employs TRBV19 and TRBJ1-3; tentative D call: TRBD1 (5 bases). Trimming cost V 4 bases and J 3 bases, with 13 bases left between them. The germline V gene has CDR1 LNHDA and CDR2 SQIVND (reference sequence). The CDR3 length is 15 residues. CDR3 DNA: TGTGCCAGTAGTACCGCAGGGAATTTTGGAAACACCATATATTTT. Encoded protein: CASSTAGNFGNTIYF.

The chain joins TRBV4-3 to TRBJ2-5; TRBD1 might be the D (6 bases). This CDR3 region has 15 residues. Germline CDR1 is LGHNA and CDR2 is YSLEER. V was pared by 0 bases and J by 4 bases, with 12 bases between. This CDR3 is CASSQDLVRGETQYF. The CDR3 coding sequence is TGCGCCAGCAGCCAAGATCTAGTCAGGGGAGAGACCCAGTACTTC.

This chain uses TRBV7-9 with TRBJ2-3; 9 nucleotides agree with TRBD1. Per germline, CDR1 SEHNR and CDR2 FQNEAQ (reference sequence). Germline trimming cut 5 bases from V and 1 base from J; bases unmatched to any gene: 16. This CDR3 has 19 residues. CDR3 in DNA: TGTGCCAGCAGCCTTCTTCGACAGGGGGAGATTCGGGGCACAGATACGCAGTATTTT. Protein product: CASSLLRQGEIRGTDTQYF. The full variable domain, its missing parts supplied by reference TRBV7-9 and TRBJ2-3, is DTGVSQNPRHKITKRGQNVTFRCDPISEHNRLYWYRQTLGQGPEFLTYFQNEAQLEKSRLLSDRFSAERPKGSFSTLEIQRTEQGDSAMYLCASSLLRQGEIRGTDTQYFGPGTRLTVL.

J is TRBJ2-1 and V is TRBV7-2, with TRBD1 matching 7 bases. The CDR3 sequence is 14 residues long. V shed 7 bases and J 4 bases; nucleotides not matched to a gene: 7. The germline V gene has CDR1 SGHTA and CDR2 FQGNSA. Here the CDR3 reads CASNPDRAYNEQFF. For the CDR3, the DNA is TGTGCCAGCAACCCCGACAGGGCTTACAATGAGCAGTTCTTC.

DNA for the CDR3: TGTGCCAGCAGCTTAGGCAGACAGGGCTACGAGCAGTACTTC. The encoded protein is CASSLGRQGYEQYF. The chain is built from TRBV7-8 and TRBJ2-7, with 7 nucleotides matching TRBD1. Germline CDR1 is SGHVS and CDR2 is FQNEAQ. V was clipped by 1 base and J by 3 bases; unmatched bases: 3. This CDR3 is 14 amino acids long.

V usage is TRBV13 and J usage is TRBJ1-2; weak D call: TRBD1 (5 bases). V was pared by 3 bases and J by 3 bases, with 11 bases between. The CDR3 is 14 amino acids. Germline V gene sequence: CDR1 PRHDT, CDR2 FYEKMQ (reference sequence). The CDR3: CASSFGGPDYGYTF. The CDR3 DNA reads as TGTGCCAGCAGCTTCGGGGGACCCGACTATGGCTACACCTTC.

The V gene is TRBV30, the J gene TRBJ1-6, with D uncertain. The CDR3 sequence is 16 residues long. Trimming removed 3 bases at V and 5 bases at J, with 17 bases between. The germline V gene has CDR1 GTSNPN and CDR2 SVGIG (reference sequence). The chain's CDR3 is CAWRLASPRDNSPLHF. The CDR3 coding sequence is TGTGCCTGGAGACTAGCCAGCCCCCGGGATAATTCACCCCTCCACTTT. Based on the CDR3 plus reference TRBV30 and TRBJ1-6, the full variable domain is SQTIHQWPATLVQPVGSPLSLECTVEGTSNPNLYWYRQAAGRGLQLLFYSVGIGQISSEVPQNLSASRPQDRQFILSSKKLLLSDSGFYLCAWRLASPRDNSPLHFGNGTRLTVT.

The chain joins TRBV19 to TRBJ2-2; 8 nucleotides line up with TRBD2. This CDR3 contains 16 residues. With V trimmed by 6 bases and J by 7 bases, 13 bases remained unmatched. Germline V gives CDR1 LNHDA, CDR2 SQIVND (reference sequence). In DNA form, the CDR3 reads TGTGCCAGTAGCAGCCGCGGGGGGTCCCTCGGCGGGGAGCTGTTTTTT. Translated: CASSSRGGSLGGELFF.

This clone has only one observation. This chain connects TRBV5-6 to TRBJ1-2, with TRBD1 matching over 9 bases. V dropped 2 bases and J dropped 4; count of bases not matched to a gene: 6. The CDR3 is 15 residues long. From germline, CDR1 is SGHDT and CDR2 YYEEEE. CDR3: CASSFGQGSTYGYTF. For the CDR3, the DNA is TGTGCCAGCAGCTTCGGACAGGGGAGTACCTATGGCTACACCTTC. Variable domain in full (rest from reference TRBV5-6 and TRBJ1-2): DAGVTQSPTHLIKTRGQQVTLRCSPKSGHDTVSWYQQALGQGPQFIFQYYEEEERQRGNFPDRFSGHQFPNYSSELNVNALLLGDSALYLCASSFGQGSTYGYTFGSGTRLTVV.

The chain carries TRBV10-3 and TRBJ2-5; 8 bases line up with TRBD1. Germline lookup yields CDR1 ENHRY and CDR2 SYGVKD. With 9 bases clipped from V and 2 bases from J, the junction kept 11 bases outside the gene matches. The CDR3 runs to 15 residues. The CDR3 DNA is TGTGCCATTTCAGGGGGCAGATCGGAACAAGAGACCCAGTACTTC. It is translated as CAISGGRSEQETQYF.

CDR3: CASSLYRGDGTEAFF. The DNA of the CDR3 is TGTGCCAGCAGCTTATACAGGGGTGATGGGACTGAAGCTTTCTTT. The chain combines TRBV5-6 with TRBJ1-1, with 7 bases lining up with TRBD1. This CDR3 contains 15 residues. V was pared by 2 bases and J by 5 bases, with 9 bases of the junction left unmatched. Germline CDR1 SGHDT, CDR2 YYEEEE.

V is TRBV7-9 and J is TRBJ1-5, with D tentatively TRBD1 (6 bases). The CDR3 extends over 15 amino acids. Between the trimmed V and J ends, which lost 5 bases and 0 bases, there was a span of 11 bases. Germline CDR1 SEHNR, CDR2 FQNEAQ (reference sequence). DNA for the CDR3: TGTGCCAGCAGCCCCGGACAGAATAGCAATCAGCCCCAGCATTTT. Its protein is CASSPGQNSNQPQHF.

The V call is TRBV27, the J call TRBJ2-5; 8 bases agree with TRBD1. CDR3 length equals 15 residues. Germline V lookup: CDR1 MNHEY, CDR2 SMNVEV (reference sequence). The trim removed 7 bases at V and 4 bases at J, leaving 11 bases unmatched. The CDR3 DNA is TGTGCCAGCACAACTCGGGGCAGGGGGCTAGAGACCCAGTACTTC. Translating gives CASTTRGRGLETQYF.

The J gene is TRBJ2-3, the V gene TRBV4-1; 8 bases match TRBD1. After removal of 1 base from V and 2 bases from J, the junction contained 11 bases not matched to a gene. The CDR3 has 18 residues. In germline, CDR1 is MGHRA, CDR2 YSYEKL. Here the CDR3 reads CASSQVMFRGQVTDTQYF. The CDR3 nucleotides are TGCGCCAGCAGCCAAGTTATGTTCCGGGGACAGGTCACAGATACGCAGTATTTT.

The gene calls are TRBV5-6 and TRBJ1-3; possibly TRBD1 for D (5 bases). V was trimmed by 2 bases and J by 2 bases, leaving 11 bases between them. The CDR3 contains 15 residues. The germline V gene has CDR1 SGHDT and CDR2 YYEEEE. CDR3 sequence: CASSFRGTPGNTIYF. The CDR3 DNA reads TGTGCCAGCAGCTTTCGGGGGACCCCTGGAAACACCATATATTTT.

This clone was recorded a few times. The chain has TRBV15 and TRBJ2-1, with D tentatively TRBD1 (6 bases). Germline V gene lookup returns CDR1 LNHNV and CDR2 YYDKDF (reference sequence). V lost 5 bases, J lost 4 bases, and 9 bases lay in between. CDR3 length: 13 amino acids. CDR3 residues: CATSGQKYNEQFF. The CDR3 DNA is TGTGCCACCAGCGGACAGAAGTACAATGAGCAGTTCTTC.

This clone was detected a few times. The chain combines TRBV28 with TRBJ2-5; 7 bases line up with TRBD1. The CDR3 runs to 14 residues. Germline assignment: CDR1 MDHEN and CDR2 SYDVKM. V dropped 5 bases and J dropped 0; count of bases not matched to a gene: 3. CDR3 loop: CASSPQGNQETQYF. The CDR3 DNA sequence: TGTGCCAGCAGTCCACAGGGGAACCAAGAGACCCAGTACTTC. Based on the CDR3 plus reference TRBV28 and TRBJ2-5, the full variable domain is DVKVTQSSRYLVKRTGEKVFLECVQDMDHENMFWYRQDPGLGLRLIYFSYDVKMKEKGDIPEGYSVSREKKERFSLILESASTNQTSMYLCASSPQGNQETQYFGPGTRLLVL.

V usage is TRBV9 and J usage is TRBJ2-2; D remains ambiguous. The V gene lost 0 bases and the J gene lost 8 bases, with 8 bases spanning the gap. This CDR3 contains 13 residues. The germline V gene has CDR1 SGDLS and CDR2 YYNGEE. The CDR3: CASSVGLVGELFF. CDR3 coding DNA: TGTGCCAGCAGCGTAGGGCTAGTGGGGGAGCTGTTTTTT.

J is TRBJ2-7 and V is TRBV25-1; tentative D call: TRBD1 (5 bases). With 0 bases removed from V and 6 bases from J, the gap between germline ends came to 15 bases. This CDR3 contains 15 residues. Germline loops: CDR1 MGHDK, CDR2 SYGVNS. In DNA, the CDR3 is TGTGCCAGCAGTGAATATAAACGGCAGGGCGGCGAGCAGTACTTC. This sequence encodes CASSEYKRQGGEQYF.

The CDR3 region is CASRRGTQNTEAFF. Written as DNA, the CDR3 is TGTGCCAGTAGAAGGGGCACTCAGAACACTGAAGCTTTCTTT. The rearrangement joins TRBV19 to TRBJ1-1; D is perhaps TRBD1 (5 bases). The CDR3 consists of 14 residues. V dropped 6 bases and J dropped 1 base, with 12 bases sitting between them. Germline lookup yields CDR1 LNHDA and CDR2 SQIVND (reference sequence).

The V gene is TRBV3-1 (or the pseudogene TRBV3-2), the J gene TRBJ2-1; 9 positions agree with TRBD2. Germline CDR1 reads LGHDT; CDR2 reads YNNKEL (reference sequence). J lost 2 bases, V lost 4 bases, and 6 bases had no gene match. CDR3 length: 16 amino acids. The CDR3 loop reads CASSRSPSGTYNEQFF. DNA of the CDR3: TGTGCCAGCAGCCGCTCACCTAGCGGGACCTACAATGAGCAGTTCTTC.

The rearrangement links TRBV4-1 to TRBJ1-3; D is unclear. Germline-derived CDR1 and CDR2 are MGHRA and YSYEKL. Trimming took off 0 bases at V and 5 bases at J, with 14 bases between the two ends. This CDR3 region has 16 residues. CDR3 protein: CASSQELTSHRNTIYF. The CDR3 DNA reads as TGCGCCAGCAGCCAAGAATTAACTTCTCACCGAAACACCATATATTTT.

The chain uses TRBV10-1 and TRBJ2-5; TRBD1 matches 9 bases. Trimming removed 6 bases from V and 3 bases from J; junction bases left unmatched: 8. CDR1 and CDR2 from the germline V gene are WNHNN and SYGVQD (reference sequence). CDR3 length equals 15 residues. The DNA of the CDR3 is TGCGCCAGCAGCACAACCGGGACAGGGAAAGAGACCCAGTACTTC. Residues: CASSTTGTGKETQYF.